One and the same sample provided the 8 T cell receptor beta chains below, sequenced in a study of T cells in Graves' hyperthyroidism and ophthalmopathy. Authors of the study amplified TCR beta CDR3 regions from RNA transcripts. The primer set for the first-round RT-PCR of the TCR CDR3 was HTBI. TCRdb reprocessed the multiplex PCR reads with MiXCR, giving one entry per CDR3 protein. The data hold 300,000 to 400,000 distinct CDR3 sequences, with around 13% observed a single time. The sample taken for sequencing was blood. All receptors come from a woman under 40 with Graves' ophthalmopathy.

This clonotype turned up a few times. This rearrangement joins TRBV29-1 to TRBJ2-7; maybe TRBD1 (6 bases). The CDR3 runs 12 residues. Trimming shortened V by 2 bases and J by 4 bases, and 9 bases separated the two germline ends. Germline CDR1 and CDR2: SQVTM and ANQGSEA. DNA of the CDR3: TGCAGCGTTGAACAGGGGCGATACGAGCAGTACTTC. Translation: CSVEQGRYEQYF.

The chain uses TRBV6-1 and TRBJ1-4; tentative D call: TRBD1 (6 bases). The CDR3 length is 13 residues. V shed 7 bases and J shed 8 bases, with 14 bases lying between them. Germline loops: CDR1 MNHNS, CDR2 SASEGT. The CDR3 DNA follows: TGTGCCAGCACCGGCGGAGGGGGGGAAAAACTGTTTTTT. Its translation is CASTGGGGEKLFF.

This clonotype occurred many times. The CDR3, as DNA: TGTGCCAGCAGCCCCGGCGAGCGGGGGGGAAGCACAGATACGCAGTATTTT. Amino acids: CASSPGERGGSTDTQYF. This chain connects TRBV11-1 to TRBJ2-3, with 10 bases that match TRBD2. Germline CDR1 reads SGHAT; CDR2 reads FQDESV (reference sequence). V lost 5 bases, J lost 0 bases, and 8 bases stayed unmatched. The CDR3 consists of 17 residues.

The rearrangement links TRBV4-1 to TRBJ2-1; TRBD1 matches 12 bases. V shed 1 base and J 3 bases; nucleotides not matched to a gene: 7. The germline gives CDR1 MGHRA, CDR2 YSYEKL. The CDR3 loop spans 18 amino acids. Written as DNA, the CDR3 is TGCGCCAGCAGCCAAGGACGGGACAGGGGGCGATTCTACAATGAGCAGTTCTTC. This translates into CASSQGRDRGRFYNEQFF.

This clonotype was detected ten times or more. The chain carries TRBV7-2 and TRBJ2-5; D call uncertain. Germline V gives CDR1 SGHTA, CDR2 FQGNSA. The CDR3 has 13 residues. The germline V and J ends were trimmed by 10 bases and 0 bases, with 12 bases remaining between them. CDR3 in amino acids: CAIKVGNQETQYF. The CDR3 nucleotides are TGTGCCATCAAGGTTGGGAACCAAGAGACCCAGTACTTC.

This clonotype was counted many times. V gene TRBV19 combines with J gene TRBJ2-3; the D gene is possibly TRBD1 (5 bases). In germline, CDR1 is LNHDA, CDR2 SQIVND (reference sequence). Trimming shortened V by 3 bases and J by 0 bases, and 13 bases separated the two germline ends. The length of the CDR3 is 16 residues. The CDR3 here is CASSIGTGRSTDTQYF. The CDR3, as DNA: TGTGCCAGTAGTATTGGCACAGGCAGAAGCACAGATACGCAGTATTTT.

The J gene is TRBJ2-5, the V gene TRBV2, with a weak D call TRBD2 (5 bases). V was pared by 8 bases and J by 7 bases, with 14 bases between. Germline CDR1 reads SNHLY; CDR2 reads FYNNEI. The CDR3 consists of 12 residues. The CDR3 region is CASDSRVGTQYF. The CDR3 DNA reads as TGTGCCAGCGACTCGCGGGTGGGGACCCAGTACTTC.

This clonotype has ten or more counts. This chain's CDR3 is CASSLGGQLFTDTQYF. The CDR3 DNA reads as TGTGCCAGCAGCTTGGGGGGACAGCTTTTCACAGATACGCAGTATTTT. The V call is TRBV5-6, the J call TRBJ2-3, with 7 positions matching TRBD1. Germline CDR1 SGHDT, CDR2 YYEEEE. CDR3 length: 16 amino acids. V shed 0 bases and J 2 bases; nucleotides not matched to a gene: 6.